One sample yielded the 30 T cell receptor beta chains listed below, sequenced in a study of blood T cell repertoires in COVID-19. Data came from immunoSEQ multiplex PCR; TCRdb stores just in-frame clones and leaves some out. The sample records approximately 180,000 clones, 89% being singletons. The sequenced sample consisted of PBMCs or T cells enriched from blood (not recorded which). Receptor source: a woman in her 40s with acute COVID-19.

In its sample, this clone was seen a few times. The chain links TRBV5-4 to TRBJ1-2, with D tentatively TRBD1 (6 bases). Germline CDR1 SGHNT, CDR2 YYREEE (reference sequence). Between the trimmed V and J ends, which lost 4 bases and 4 bases, there was a span of 14 bases. The CDR3 length is 14 residues. CDR3 amino acids: CASSARQESYGYTF. The CDR3 bases are TGTGCCAGCAGCGCCAGACAGGAGTCCTATGGCTACACCTTC. Supplemented by reference TRBV5-4 and TRBJ1-2, the full variable domain reads ETGVTQSPTHLIKTRGQQVTLRCSSQSGHNTVSWYQQALGQGPQFIFQYYREEENGRGNFPPRFSGLQFPNYSSELNVNALELDDSALYLCASSARQESYGYTFGSGTRLTVV.

The chain couples TRBV27 to TRBJ2-7; 9 bases line up with TRBD1. The length of the CDR3 is 14 residues. V was clipped by 3 bases and J by 5 bases; unmatched bases: 5. Per germline, CDR1 MNHEY and CDR2 SMNVEV (reference sequence). CDR3 coding DNA: TGTGCCAGCAGTTTTATACAGGGGGCCCACGAGCAGTACTTC. It translates to CASSFIQGAHEQYF.

The rearrangement uses TRBV18 and TRBJ1-1; 7 nucleotides line up with TRBD1. This CDR3 is built from 16 residues. CDR1 KGHSH and CDR2 LQKENI come from the germline V gene. After removal of 2 bases from V and 2 bases from J, the junction contained 8 bases not matched to a gene. CDR3 sequence: CASSPVAGTANTEAFF. The CDR3 region has the DNA TGTGCCAGCTCACCAGTGGCCGGGACAGCAAACACTGAAGCTTTCTTT.

This clone was detected a few times. The chain is built from TRBV7-9 and TRBJ1-5; D uncertain. The CDR3 contains 16 residues. CDR1 is SEHNR and CDR2 is FQNEAQ in the germline V gene (reference sequence). The ends were cut back, 0 bases at V and 1 base at J, with 10 bases in the middle. The CDR3 bases are TGTGCCAGCAGCTTAGCGTCGTCGGGAAGCAATCAGCCCCAGCATTTT. This gives the protein CASSLASSGSNQPQHF. Looking up the rest from reference TRBV7-9 and TRBJ1-5 gives the full variable domain: DTGVSQNPRHKITKRGQNVTFRCDPISEHNRLYWYRQTLGQGPEFLTYFQNEAQLEKSRLLSDRFSAERPKGSFSTLEIQRTEQGDSAMYLCASSLASSGSNQPQHFGDGTRLSIL.

CDR3 nucleotides: TGTGCCAGCAGTTTAGGACGGGGAGGCGGGGGTGGCTACACCTTC. It codes for CASSLGRGGGGGYTF. The chain is built from TRBV28 and TRBJ1-2, with D tentatively TRBD1 (5 bases). V lost 2 bases, J lost 7 bases, and 17 bases lay in between. The CDR3 consists of 15 residues. Germline CDR1 and CDR2: MDHEN and SYDVKM.

The rearrangement joins TRBV30 to TRBJ1-1; 9 bases agree with TRBD1. CDR1 is GTSNPN and CDR2 is SVGIG in the germline V gene (reference sequence). The CDR3 totals 16 residues. The V and J ends lost 3 bases and 5 bases, in that order; junction bases with no gene match: 13. The CDR3 here is CAWSVPGQGAGTEAFF. The CDR3 DNA reads as TGTGCCTGGAGCGTCCCGGGACAGGGAGCAGGGACTGAAGCTTTCTTT. Full variable domain (remainder filled in from reference TRBV30 and TRBJ1-1): SQTIHQWPATLVQPVGSPLSLECTVEGTSNPNLYWYRQAAGRGLQLLFYSVGIGQISSEVPQNLSASRPQDRQFILSSKKLLLSDSGFYLCAWSVPGQGAGTEAFFGQGTRLTVV.

V usage is TRBV19 and J usage is TRBJ2-5, with D possibly being TRBD1 (5 bases). The CDR3 extends over 15 amino acids. V gave up 5 bases and J gave up 1 base, with 14 bases separating them. Germline V gene data show CDR1 as LNHDA and CDR2 as SQIVND (reference sequence). The CDR3 coding sequence is TGTGCCAGTAGTCCTCGCACAGGTCTCCAAGAGACCCAGTACTTC. It specifies CASSPRTGLQETQYF.

The V and J genes are TRBV6-5 and TRBJ1-5; D possibly corresponds to TRBD1 (6 bases). V gave up 7 bases and J gave up 0 bases, with 10 bases separating them. The CDR3 spans 14 residues. In germline, CDR1 is MNHEY, CDR2 SVGAGI. This CDR3 is CASKRDNSNQPQHF. The DNA for the CDR3 is TGTGCCAGCAAAAGGGACAATAGCAATCAGCCCCAGCATTTT.

V usage is TRBV6-7 and J usage is TRBJ2-7; 15 nucleotides agree with TRBD2. TRBV6-7 is sorted into the ORF group, with uncertain function. V shed 3 bases and J 0 bases; nucleotides not matched to a gene: 21. The CDR3 is made up of 23 amino acids. This chain's CDR3 is CASSYGRDASGTSGGKFSYEQYF. Here the CDR3 DNA reads TGTGCCAGCAGTTATGGGAGGGATGCGTCCGGGACTAGCGGGGGGAAGTTCTCCTACGAGCAGTACTTC.

V usage is TRBV19 and J usage is TRBJ2-1; 9 bases fit TRBD2. The CDR3 sequence is 15 residues long. Germline trimming cut 5 bases from V and 2 bases from J; bases unmatched to any gene: 4. CDR1 is LNHDA and CDR2 is SQIVND in the germline V gene (reference sequence). CDR3 nucleotide sequence: TGTGCCAGTAGTGTCGGGACTAGCACCTACAATGAGCAGTTCTTC. Translating it yields CASSVGTSTYNEQFF.

The gene calls are TRBV7-9 and TRBJ1-1, with a tentative D call TRBD1 (5 bases). Trimming pared 5 bases from V and 1 base from J, leaving 23 bases between. This CDR3 region has 18 residues. Germline V gene data show CDR1 as SEHNR and CDR2 as FQNEAQ (reference sequence). The CDR3 reads CASSINPLTAQRNTEAFF. The CDR3 bases are TGTGCCAGCAGCATAAACCCGTTGACAGCCCAGAGGAACACTGAAGCTTTCTTT.

The chain joins TRBV11-2 to TRBJ2-7, with TRBD1 identical over 8 bases. V lost 4 bases, J lost 0 bases, and 8 bases stayed unmatched. The CDR3 has 16 amino acids. The germline V gene encodes CDR1 SGHAT and CDR2 FQNNGV. CDR3 in amino acids: CASSSRGRGSSYEQYF. The DNA of the CDR3 is TGTGCCAGCAGCTCCAGGGGGCGCGGTTCCTCCTACGAGCAGTACTTC.

About this clone: This same CDR3 is encoded by further DNA sequences in the sample. The chain joins TRBV5-1 to TRBJ2-2, with TRBD2 identical over 10 bases. Germline trimming cut 5 bases from V and 2 bases from J; bases unmatched to any gene: 3. The CDR3 spans 15 residues. CDR1 and CDR2 from the germline V gene are SGHRS and YFSETQ. The CDR3 loop reads CASSPSGGNTGELFF. The CDR3 region has the DNA TGCGCCAGCAGTCCTAGCGGGGGAAACACCGGGGAGCTGTTTTTT.

This chain connects TRBV28 to TRBJ1-1; tentative D call: TRBD1 (6 bases). From germline, CDR1 is MDHEN and CDR2 SYDVKM. Trimming took 6 bases from V and 7 from J, leaving 12 bases between them. The CDR3 has 12 residues. The CDR3 region is CASSSGTSEAFF. The CDR3 nucleotides are TGTGCCAGCAGCTCCGGGACAAGTGAAGCTTTCTTT.

This rearrangement joins TRBV14 to TRBJ1-2; tentatively, D is TRBD1 (5 bases). This CDR3 region has 14 residues. In germline, CDR1 is SGHDN, CDR2 FVKESK. V shed 4 bases and J shed 4 bases, with 13 bases lying between them. Written as DNA, the CDR3 is TGTGCCAGCAGCCCCGCAGGGATCCGCTATGGCTACACCTTC. Residues: CASSPAGIRYGYTF.

The chain combines TRBV15 with TRBJ1-5; maybe TRBD1 (5 bases). CDR1 is LNHNV, CDR2 YYDKDF, per germline (reference sequence). This CDR3 has 18 amino acids. V shed 5 bases and J shed 0 bases, with 20 bases lying between them. The CDR3 DNA reads TGTGCCACCAGCCGTTGGGTTGGGGGGGACCCTAGCAATCAGCCCCAGCATTTT. This encodes CATSRWVGGDPSNQPQHF.

This clone was observed a few times. The rearrangement joins TRBV11-2 to TRBJ1-6; D possibly corresponds to TRBD1 (6 bases). There are 15 residues in the CDR3. With 5 bases removed from V and 9 bases from J, the gap between germline ends came to 17 bases. Germline CDR1 reads SGHAT; CDR2 reads FQNNGV. CDR3 sequence reads: CASSINWDTSSPLHF. In nucleotides, the CDR3 is TGTGCCAGCAGCATAAATTGGGACACCAGTTCACCCCTCCACTTT.

This rearrangement joins TRBV28 to TRBJ2-1; 11 bases are shared with TRBD1. There are 15 residues in the CDR3. J was trimmed by 3 bases and V by 5 bases; bases with no gene match: 3. CDR1 is MDHEN, CDR2 SYDVKM, per germline. This CDR3 reads CASSPGTGGYNEQFF. For the CDR3, the DNA is TGTGCCAGCAGTCCCGGGACAGGGGGCTACAATGAGCAGTTCTTC.

The chain couples TRBV11-2 to TRBJ2-2; 7 bases are a match to TRBD2. V trimming: 1 base; J trimming: 0 bases; junction bases outside the gene matches: 2. The CDR3 sequence is 16 residues long. Germline lookup yields CDR1 SGHAT and CDR2 FQNNGV. The CDR3 here is CASSLGSGANTGELFF. The CDR3 nucleotides read TGTGCCAGCAGCTTAGGAAGCGGGGCGAACACCGGGGAGCTGTTTTTT. The variable domain in full, with the rest retrieved from reference TRBV11-2 and TRBJ2-2, is EAGVAQSPRYKIIEKRQSVAFWCNPISGHATLYWYQQILGQGPKLLIQFQNNGVVDDSQLPKDRFSAERLKGVDSTLKIQPAKLEDSAVYLCASSLGSGANTGELFFGEGSRLTVL.

The rearrangement joins TRBV28 to TRBJ2-7, with a possible D match to TRBD1 (6 bases). CDR3 length: 15 amino acids. The V and J ends lost 3 bases and 2 bases respectively, with 14 bases between them. CDR1 is MDHEN and CDR2 is SYDVKM in the germline V gene. In DNA, the CDR3 is TGTGCCAGCAGTTTTCATCAGGGGCAAACCTACGAGCAGTACTTC. Protein: CASSFHQGQTYEQYF.

This chain uses TRBV3-1 (or the pseudogene TRBV3-2) with TRBJ1-4; D not resolved. Between the trimmed V and J ends, which lost 5 bases and 11 bases, there was a span of 24 bases. The CDR3 covers 16 residues. Germline V CDR1 and CDR2: LGHDT, YNNKEL (reference sequence). This CDR3 is CASSSSSTRGLKKLFF. Written as DNA, the CDR3 is TGTGCCAGCAGCTCTTCATCGACCCGGGGATTGAAGAAACTGTTTTTT.

This clone was seen more than once but under ten times. This specimen includes other DNA sequences encoding the same CDR3. J is TRBJ2-4 and V is TRBV20-1; 11 bases align to TRBD2. Germline CDR1 reads DFQATT; CDR2 reads SNEGSKA (reference sequence). V trimming: 3 bases; J trimming: 1 base; junction bases outside the gene matches: 2. CDR3 length: 15 amino acids. CDR3: CSASTSGGAKNIQYF. DNA of the CDR3: TGCAGTGCTAGTACTAGCGGGGGTGCCAAAAACATTCAGTACTTC.

The gene calls are TRBV2 and TRBJ1-6; tentatively, D is TRBD1 (6 bases). This CDR3 has 14 amino acids. V shed 10 bases and J shed 5 bases, with 15 bases lying between them. Germline CDR1 SNHLY, CDR2 FYNNEI. CDR3 protein: CATQGPRNNSPLHF. CDR3 DNA sequence: TGTGCCACACAGGGCCCTCGAAATAATTCACCCCTCCACTTT.

The chain is built from TRBV4-1 and TRBJ1-4, with TRBD1 identical over 8 bases. The CDR3 is 15 residues long. V gave up 0 bases and J gave up 8 bases; unmatched junction bases: 5. The V gene's germline CDR1 is MGHRA and CDR2 YSYEKL. The CDR3 bases are TGCGCCAGCAGCCAAGAGGCAGGGGGCAGGGAAAAACTGTTTTTT. Its protein product is CASSQEAGGREKLFF.

The chain employs TRBV30 and TRBJ1-6; TRBD1 matches 8 bases. CDR3 length: 15 amino acids. The germline gives CDR1 GTSNPN, CDR2 SVGIG (reference sequence). J was trimmed by 5 bases and V by 0 bases; bases with no gene match: 3. Here the CDR3 reads CAWSVTGGDNSPLHF. CDR3 DNA: TGTGCCTGGAGTGTAACAGGGGGGGATAATTCACCCCTCCACTTT.

V gene TRBV15 combines with J gene TRBJ2-1, with 10 bases that match TRBD2. Germline lookup yields CDR1 LNHNV and CDR2 YYDKDF (reference sequence). The V gene end was trimmed by 2 bases and the J gene end by 9 bases; junction bases not matched to a gene: 4. The CDR3 contains 14 residues. In DNA, the CDR3 is TGTGCCACCAGCAGACTAGCGGGAGCCACTGAGCAGTTCTTC. This codes for CATSRLAGATEQFF.

The chain joins TRBV21-1 to TRBJ2-2; TRBD2 reflects the table's D call only, with no check against the DNA. TRBV21-1 is a recognized pseudogene. The CDR3 runs to 17 residues. CDR3 amino acids: CATTPPRDTGGAGELFF. Written as DNA, the CDR3 is TGTGCCACCACCCCCCCCCGCGACACAGGAGGGGCCGGGGAGCTGTTTTTT.

The V gene is TRBV7-6, the J gene TRBJ2-1; maybe TRBD2 (7 bases). Per the germline V gene, CDR1 is SGHVS and CDR2 is FNYEAQ. The CDR3 has 15 residues. Trimming cost V 1 base and J 7 bases, with 14 bases left between them. Here the CDR3 reads CASSLGLGGANEQFF. DNA for the CDR3: TGTGCCAGCAGCTTAGGGTTAGGGGGGGCAAATGAGCAGTTCTTC.

This clone has only a few counts. V gene TRBV3-1 (or the pseudogene TRBV3-2) combines with J gene TRBJ1-1; D remains unclear. The length of the CDR3 is 14 residues. Trimming cost V 0 bases and J 4 bases, with 9 bases left between them. Germline V lookup: CDR1 LGHDT, CDR2 YNNKEL (reference sequence). The CDR3 spells CASSQEIRGTEAFF. In nucleotides, the CDR3 is TGTGCCAGCAGCCAAGAAATCCGGGGCACTGAAGCTTTCTTT.

DNA of the CDR3: TGCGCCAGCAGCCCGAAACTAGCGGGGGGGCCTGGAGAGACCCAGTACTTC. This encodes CASSPKLAGGPGETQYF. The rearrangement links TRBV5-1 to TRBJ2-5, with 13 bases identical to TRBD2. Germline loops: CDR1 SGHRS, CDR2 YFSETQ. The J segment lost 4 bases and the V segment lost 4 bases, leaving 10 bases of the junction unmatched. CDR3 size: 17 residues.